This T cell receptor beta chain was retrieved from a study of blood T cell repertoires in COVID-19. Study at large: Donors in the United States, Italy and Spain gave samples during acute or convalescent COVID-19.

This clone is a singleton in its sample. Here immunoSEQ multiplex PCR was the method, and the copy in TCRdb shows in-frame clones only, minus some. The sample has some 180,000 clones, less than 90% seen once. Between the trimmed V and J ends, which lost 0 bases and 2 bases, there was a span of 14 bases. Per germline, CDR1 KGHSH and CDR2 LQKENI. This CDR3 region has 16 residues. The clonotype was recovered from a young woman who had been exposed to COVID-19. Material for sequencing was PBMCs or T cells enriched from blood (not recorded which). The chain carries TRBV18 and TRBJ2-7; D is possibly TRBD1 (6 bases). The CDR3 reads CASSPPSGGKAYEQYF. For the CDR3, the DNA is TGTGCCAGCTCACCACCTTCTGGGGGCAAGGCCTACGAGCAGTACTTC. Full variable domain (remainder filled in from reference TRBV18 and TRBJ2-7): NAGVMQNPRHLVRRRGQEARLRCSPMKGHSHVYWYRQLPEEGLKFMVYLQKENIIDESGMPKERFSAEFPKEGPSILRIQQVVRGDSAAYFCASSPPSGGKAYEQYFGPGTRLTVT.